This is a list of T cell receptor beta chains from one sample in a study of T-cell reconstitution after alpha-beta-depleted transplantation in children. TCRdb independently ran MiXCR on the PCR reads; one entry per CDR3 protein. The data contain fewer than 700,000 distinct CDR3 sequences, about an eighth of them singletons. The input for sequencing was PBMCs, mostly from graft donor cells, taken 360 days after TCRalphabeta/CD19-depleted stem cell transplant. These receptors all stem from a male patient younger than 18 who had a stem cell transplant for acute myeloid leukemia, so the T cells may come from the graft donor. CDR3s include the opening cysteine and the closing phenylalanine or tryptophan. A D gene is named only where the DNA matches it firmly. For some rows the clone size is stated as once, few or many, or as a class when expanded; others skip it.

CDR3 length: 15; D gene: TRBD2; V gene: TRBV7-2; clone size: -; J gene: TRBJ2-7; CDR3 DNA: TGTGCCAGCACCCATCCGGGACTAGTCACCTACGAGCAGTACTTC; CDR3 protein: CASTHPGLVTYEQYF
CDR3 length: 16; D gene: TRBD2; V gene: TRBV7-2; clone size: many; J gene: TRBJ2-5; CDR3 DNA: TGTGCCAGCAGCTTAGGTTCTACTAGCGGGATGGAGACCCAGTACTTC; CDR3 protein: CASSLGSTSGMETQYF
CDR3 length: 16; D gene: -; V gene: TRBV9; clone size: -; J gene: TRBJ2-7; CDR3 DNA: TGTGCCAGCAGCGTAGATGTATCGGGGAGCAAGAACGAGCAGTACTTC; CDR3 protein: CASSVDVSGSKNEQYF
CDR3 length: 15; D gene: -; V gene: TRBV7-6; clone size: -; J gene: TRBJ1-4; CDR3 DNA: TGTGCCAGCAGCCTCAGGGTTTCAGCTAATGAAAAACTGTTTTTT; CDR3 protein: CASSLRVSANEKLFF
CDR3 length: 13; D gene: -; V gene: TRBV5-4; clone size: -; J gene: TRBJ2-3; CDR3 DNA: TGTGCCAGCAGCCCTGGGCAAGCAGATACGCAGTATTTT; CDR3 protein: CASSPGQADTQYF
CDR3 length: 13; D gene: -; V gene: TRBV24-1; clone size: few; J gene: TRBJ2-7; CDR3 DNA: TGTGCCACCAGTGATTTCCGCAGGGGTCGGCAGTACTTC; CDR3 protein: CATSDFRRGRQYF
CDR3 length: 15; D gene: -; V gene: TRBV4-3; clone size: few; J gene: TRBJ1-5; CDR3 DNA: TGCGCCAGCAGCTCAGACCTTAATAGCAATCAGCCCCAGCATTTT; CDR3 protein: CASSSDLNSNQPQHF
CDR3 length: 12; D gene: -; V gene: TRBV20-1; clone size: few; J gene: TRBJ1-2; CDR3 DNA: TGCAGTGCTAGAGACGGTAACCATGGCTACACCTTC; CDR3 protein: CSARDGNHGYTF
CDR3 length: 17; D gene: TRBD2; V gene: TRBV28; clone size: -; J gene: TRBJ2-7; CDR3 DNA: TGTGCCAGCAGTTCCCTTGTTAGGGCGGGAGGGACCTACGAGCAGTACTTC; CDR3 protein: CASSSLVRAGGTYEQYF
CDR3 length: 12; D gene: -; V gene: TRBV29-1; clone size: -; J gene: TRBJ2-7; CDR3 DNA: TGCAGCGTTAGATGGCGGGGCCACGAGCAGTACTTC; CDR3 protein: CSVRWRGHEQYF
CDR3 length: 13; D gene: -; V gene: TRBV2; clone size: many; J gene: TRBJ2-7; CDR3 DNA: TGTGCCAGCACCTACGGAGGGCCGGCCGAGCAGTACTTC; CDR3 protein: CASTYGGPAEQYF
CDR3 length: 16; D gene: -; V gene: TRBV7-2; clone size: few; J gene: TRBJ2-7; CDR3 DNA: TGTGCCAGCAGCTTAGTCTTCCTAGCAGACACCTACGAGCAGTACTTC; CDR3 protein: CASSLVFLADTYEQYF
CDR3 length: 15; D gene: TRBD1; V gene: TRBV3-1; clone size: few; J gene: TRBJ1-4; CDR3 DNA: TGTGCCAGCAGCCTAGGGGACAGGCTAAATGAAAAACTGTTTTTT; CDR3 protein: CASSLGDRLNEKLFF
CDR3 length: 14; D gene: TRBD1; V gene: TRBV18; clone size: once; J gene: TRBJ2-1; CDR3 DNA: TGTGCCAGCTCACCCACAGGGGGGTACAATGAGCAGTTCTTC; CDR3 protein: CASSPTGGYNEQFF
CDR3 length: 14; D gene: -; V gene: TRBV10-3; clone size: few; J gene: TRBJ2-3; CDR3 DNA: TGTGCCATCAGTGAGATTCAGACCCTTGTAAAGCAGTATTTT; CDR3 protein: CAISEIQTLVKQYF
CDR3 length: 17; D gene: -; V gene: TRBV5-1; clone size: -; J gene: TRBJ2-2; CDR3 DNA: TGCGCCAGCATGTTGGACACGTCATCTGTCTCTGCCGGGGAGCTGTTTTTT; CDR3 protein: CASMLDTSSVSAGELFF
CDR3 length: 11; D gene: -; V gene: TRBV2; clone size: many; J gene: TRBJ2-5; CDR3 DNA: TGTGCCAGCAGTGAATCGGAGACCCAGTACTTC; CDR3 protein: CASSESETQYF
CDR3 length: 17; D gene: TRBD2; V gene: TRBV11-2; clone size: -; J gene: TRBJ2-3; CDR3 DNA: TGTGCCAGCAGCTTCCTTTGGGGAGCGGGGAGCACAGATACGCAGTATTTT; CDR3 protein: CASSFLWGAGSTDTQYF
CDR3 length: 14; D gene: -; V gene: TRBV24-1; clone size: -; J gene: TRBJ1-5; CDR3 DNA: TGTGCCACCAGTGATTTGACAGGGAATCAGCCCCAGCATTTT; CDR3 protein: CATSDLTGNQPQHF
CDR3 length: 10; D gene: -; V gene: TRBV24-1; clone size: -; J gene: TRBJ2-1; CDR3 DNA: TGTGCCACCAGTGAGCAGGGGTGGTTCTTC; CDR3 protein: CATSEQGWFF
CDR3 length: 17; D gene: -; V gene: TRBV27; clone size: few; J gene: TRBJ2-1; CDR3 DNA: TGTGCCAGCAGTTTAAGTTTGGGTGGTAGTTCGGTTGGCGAGCAGTTCTTC; CDR3 protein: CASSLSLGGSSVGEQFF
CDR3 length: 13; D gene: -; V gene: TRBV29-1; clone size: few; J gene: TRBJ2-1; CDR3 DNA: TGCAGCGCCCCAGGGGGAGGGAGCAATGAGCAGTTCTTC; CDR3 protein: CSAPGGGSNEQFF
CDR3 length: 14; D gene: -; V gene: TRBV20-1; clone size: many; J gene: TRBJ1-1; CDR3 DNA: TGCAGTGCTAGAGTGGGGGGCGGTTTAACTGAAGCTTTCTTT; CDR3 protein: CSARVGGGLTEAFF
CDR3 length: 16; D gene: TRBD1; V gene: TRBV4-3; clone size: many; J gene: TRBJ1-6; CDR3 DNA: TGCGCCAGCAGCCAAGAAAAGGGACAGTATAATTCACCCCTCCACTTT; CDR3 protein: CASSQEKGQYNSPLHF
CDR3 length: 15; D gene: TRBD2; V gene: TRBV7-9; clone size: -; J gene: TRBJ2-1; CDR3 DNA: TGTGCCAGCAGCTTAGTAAGCGGGAGAGGGAATGAGCAGTTCTTC; CDR3 protein: CASSLVSGRGNEQFF
CDR3 length: 18; D gene: -; V gene: TRBV7-6; clone size: -; J gene: TRBJ2-5; CDR3 DNA: TGTGCCAGCAGCTTCCTAGGGGCCGTCGGTAGCGGTTTCGAGACCCAGTACTTC; CDR3 protein: CASSFLGAVGSGFETQYF
CDR3 length: 13; D gene: -; V gene: TRBV29-1; clone size: few; J gene: TRBJ1-1; CDR3 DNA: TGCAGCGGCCACGTCGGTTTGAACACTGAAGCTTTCTTT; CDR3 protein: CSGHVGLNTEAFF
CDR3 length: 18; D gene: TRBD1; V gene: TRBV9; clone size: -; J gene: TRBJ2-2; CDR3 DNA: TGTGCCAGCAGCGTGAGCGCTCGAGGACAGGGAAACACCGGGGAGCTGTTTTTT; CDR3 protein: CASSVSARGQGNTGELFF
CDR3 length: 16; D gene: TRBD1; V gene: TRBV5-1; clone size: few; J gene: TRBJ1-1; CDR3 DNA: TGCGCCAGCACCGACCGGGACAGGGCGTCGAACACTGAAGCTTTCTTT; CDR3 protein: CASTDRDRASNTEAFF
CDR3 length: 13; D gene: -; V gene: TRBV20-1; clone size: -; J gene: TRBJ1-3; CDR3 DNA: TGCAGTGCTGGCAGGGAAGGTGGAAACACCATATATTTT; CDR3 protein: CSAGREGGNTIYF
CDR3 length: 15; D gene: TRBD1; V gene: TRBV28; clone size: -; J gene: TRBJ2-2; CDR3 DNA: TGTGCCAGCAGTTACCAGGGGGCGAACACCGGGGAGCTGTTTTTT; CDR3 protein: CASSYQGANTGELFF
CDR3 length: 14; D gene: -; V gene: TRBV14; clone size: few; J gene: TRBJ2-2; CDR3 DNA: TGTGCCAGCAGCCACCTGACTTTGACCGGGGAGCTGTTTTTT; CDR3 protein: CASSHLTLTGELFF
CDR3 length: 14; D gene: -; V gene: TRBV14; clone size: few; J gene: TRBJ2-1; CDR3 DNA: TGTGCCAGCAGCTCCCCTAGACCCAGGGGTGAGCAGTTCTTC; CDR3 protein: CASSSPRPRGEQFF
CDR3 length: 17; D gene: -; V gene: TRBV4-3; clone size: few; J gene: TRBJ2-7; CDR3 DNA: TGCGCCAGCAGCCGATCCGGCTGGCAGGGCACACGGAACGAGCAGTACTTC; CDR3 protein: CASSRSGWQGTRNEQYF
CDR3 length: 15; D gene: -; V gene: TRBV20-1; clone size: -; J gene: TRBJ2-5; CDR3 DNA: TGCAGTGCTAGCTCGCTCGCATTGAGAAGAGAGACCCAGTACTTC; CDR3 protein: CSASSLALRRETQYF
CDR3 length: 18; D gene: TRBD2; V gene: TRBV6-2/TRBV6-3; clone size: -; J gene: TRBJ2-7; CDR3 DNA: TGTGCCAGCAGTTCCTCGGGACTAGCGGGAGTGGCCGCCTACGAGCAGTACTTC; CDR3 protein: CASSSSGLAGVAAYEQYF
CDR3 length: 13; D gene: TRBD2; V gene: TRBV20-1; clone size: -; J gene: TRBJ2-7; CDR3 DNA: TGCAGTGCTAGCCTAGCGGCCCCCTACGAGCAGTACTTC; CDR3 protein: CSASLAAPYEQYF
CDR3 length: 16; D gene: TRBD2; V gene: TRBV6-5; clone size: -; J gene: TRBJ2-1; CDR3 DNA: TGTGCCAGCAGTTATTGGGGGGGAGGGGTCTACAATGAGCAGTTCTTC; CDR3 protein: CASSYWGGGVYNEQFF
CDR3 length: 19; D gene: -; V gene: TRBV7-6; clone size: -; J gene: TRBJ2-3; CDR3 DNA: TGTGCCAGCAGCTCCCAAATGGGGTTAATGGATGTCAGAGCAGATACGCAGTATTTT; CDR3 protein: CASSSQMGLMDVRADTQYF
CDR3 length: 16; D gene: TRBD2; V gene: TRBV4-2; clone size: many; J gene: TRBJ2-1; CDR3 DNA: TGTGCCAGCAGCCCTTGGACTAGCGGGACCCACAATGAGCAGTTCTTC; CDR3 protein: CASSPWTSGTHNEQFF
CDR3 length: 12; D gene: -; V gene: TRBV6-2/TRBV6-3; clone size: many; J gene: TRBJ2-1; CDR3 DNA: TGTGCCAGCAGTTCGTTAACGAATGAGCAGTTCTTC; CDR3 protein: CASSSLTNEQFF
CDR3 length: 13; D gene: TRBD1; V gene: TRBV20-1; clone size: few; J gene: TRBJ1-2; CDR3 DNA: TGCAGTGCTAGTAGGGGGCAGGACTATGGCTACACCTTC; CDR3 protein: CSASRGQDYGYTF
CDR3 length: 16; D gene: TRBD2; V gene: TRBV6-2/TRBV6-3; clone size: -; J gene: TRBJ2-3; CDR3 DNA: TGTGCCAGCAGTTACGAGGCTAGCGGGAGTAAGGATACGCAGTATTTT; CDR3 protein: CASSYEASGSKDTQYF
CDR3 length: 15; D gene: TRBD2; V gene: TRBV6-5; clone size: many; J gene: TRBJ2-7; CDR3 DNA: TGTGCCAGCAGTTACTCACTAGCGAGGCCCTACGAGCAGTACTTC; CDR3 protein: CASSYSLARPYEQYF
CDR3 length: 15; D gene: -; V gene: TRBV7-9; clone size: many; J gene: TRBJ1-6; CDR3 DNA: TGTGCCAGCAGCTTAGAGGTTCTTCATAATTCACCCCTCCACTTT; CDR3 protein: CASSLEVLHNSPLHF
CDR3 length: 15; D gene: TRBD2; V gene: TRBV2; clone size: many; J gene: TRBJ2-3; CDR3 DNA: TGTGCCAGCAGCGCCCTTCTAGCGGGAGTACATACGCAGTATTTT; CDR3 protein: CASSALLAGVHTQYF
CDR3 length: 14; D gene: -; V gene: TRBV28; clone size: -; J gene: TRBJ2-5; CDR3 DNA: TGTGCCAGCAGTTTGGGGCAGATCAGAGAGACCCAGTACTTC; CDR3 protein: CASSLGQIRETQYF
CDR3 length: 10; D gene: -; V gene: TRBV20-1; clone size: few; J gene: TRBJ2-5; CDR3 DNA: TGCAGTGCTTCTGAGGGGACCCAGTACTTC; CDR3 protein: CSASEGTQYF